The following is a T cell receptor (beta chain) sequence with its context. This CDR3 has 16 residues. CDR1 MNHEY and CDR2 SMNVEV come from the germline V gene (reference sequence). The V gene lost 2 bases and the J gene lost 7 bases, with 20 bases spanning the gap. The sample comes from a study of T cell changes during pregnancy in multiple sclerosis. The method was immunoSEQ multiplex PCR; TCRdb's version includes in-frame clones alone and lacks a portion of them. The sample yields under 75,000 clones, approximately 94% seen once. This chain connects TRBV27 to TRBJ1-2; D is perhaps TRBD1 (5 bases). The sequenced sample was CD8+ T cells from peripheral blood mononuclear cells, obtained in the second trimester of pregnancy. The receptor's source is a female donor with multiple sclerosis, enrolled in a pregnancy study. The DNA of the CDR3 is TGTGCCAGCAGTTTAACCCTGGCCAGGGTCGGTAGTGGCTACACCTTC. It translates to CASSLTLARVGSGYTF.